Listed here is a single T cell receptor beta chain. The target antigen is unknown. One junction end disagrees with the germline gene, perhaps due to a read error. This sample was taken from a study of vaccination and CD4 T cells after COVID-19. Background on the study: Cultures that served as controls received a CEFX pool, an HIV-1 Nef pool, or no peptide.

The germline CDR1 and CDR2 sequences are MNHNS and SASEGT. The CDR3 totals 16 residues. With the Oncomine TCR Beta short-read assay, DNA from cultured CD4+ T cells was sequenced. TCRdb re-called the PCR reads through MiXCR, storing one row per CDR3 protein. This sample carries some 21,000 distinct CDR3 sequences, roughly half of them seen once, and the ten largest clones take around 9.5%. Treatment given: roughly ten-day PBMC culture with coronavirus spike peptide pools or control peptides (ViraFEST assay). Cultures of PBMCs, approximately 2 million per well, were set up with 7.5 to 10 IU/ml IL-2 and roughly 10 ug/ml peptide pools. General study results and limits: Researchers report that 304 of 307 vaccine-specific clones in convalescent patients proved spike mono-reactive.

The chain links TRBV6-1 to TRBJ1-4; no clear D. The TCR was taken from a human donor who had recovered from COVID-19. Sequencing was done on a sample of CD4+ T cells from blood, cultured in vitro. For the CDR3, the DNA is TGTGTCAGCAGTGAATTATTTGGCGCCAGTAATGAAAAACTGTTTTTT. Its translation: CVSSELFGASNEKLFF.